The 21 T cell receptor beta chains below were found in one sample sequenced in a study of T cell repertoires in cytomegalovirus infection. Each CDR3 protein is one row after TCRdb ran MiXCR on the reads. The sample has around 300,000 distinct CDR3 sequences, around 25% seen once. Their antigen targets remain unknown. This specimen consisted of cultured PBMCs, obtained from culture after CMV antigen stimulation. The origin of the receptors is a human donor in good health (CMV status not recorded). Some clones in this sample may be carry-over from other donors' samples.

This clonotype has just a few counts. The genes are TRBV4-3 and TRBJ1-6; no firm D call. V dropped 1 base and J dropped 7 bases, with 5 bases sitting between them. Germline values: CDR1 LGHNA, CDR2 YSLEER. The CDR3 contains 13 residues. The CDR3 sequence: CASSQVQNSPLHF. The CDR3 DNA reads as TGCGCCAGCAGCCAAGTCCAGAATTCACCCCTCCACTTT.

The chain couples TRBV30 to TRBJ1-5; D is unresolved. Germline V gene data show CDR1 as GTSNPN and CDR2 as SVGIG (reference sequence). Trimming took off 4 bases at V and 2 bases at J, with 15 bases between the two ends. This CDR3 is built from 15 residues. The DNA of the CDR3 is TGTGCCTGGAAGTCTAAGGGCCTAGGCAATCAGCCCCAGCATTTT. It specifies CAWKSKGLGNQPQHF.

This chain joins TRBV20-1 and TRBJ2-5, with unresolved D. V was trimmed by 1 base and J by 0 bases, leaving 6 bases between them. Germline CDR1 reads DFQATT; CDR2 reads SNEGSKA (reference sequence). The CDR3 is 13 amino acids. CDR3 in DNA: TGCAGTGCTAGAGCGCCGTACCAAGAGACCCAGTACTTC. Protein sequence: CSARAPYQETQYF.

V usage is TRBV7-9 and J usage is TRBJ2-1; D gene uncertain. Trimming shortened V by 5 bases and J by 14 bases, and 13 bases separated the two germline ends. CDR3 size: 11 residues. Germline CDR1 and CDR2: SEHNR and FQNEAQ (reference sequence). The CDR3 here is CASSLSTTKFF. In DNA form, the CDR3 reads TGTGCCAGCAGCCTAAGTACCACAAAGTTCTTC.

This clonotype showed up just a few times. The chain employs TRBV20-1 and TRBJ2-1; 14 bases are shared with TRBD2. After removal of 6 bases from V and 7 bases from J, the junction contained 5 bases not matched to a gene. Germline assignment: CDR1 DFQATT and CDR2 SNEGSKA (reference sequence). There are 14 residues in the CDR3. CDR3 sequence: CSAKTSGRANEQFF. CDR3 nucleotide sequence: TGCAGTGCAAAGACTAGCGGGAGGGCAAATGAGCAGTTCTTC.

The chain carries TRBV20-1 and TRBJ1-3, with D hard to call. Germline CDR1 is DFQATT and CDR2 is SNEGSKA (reference sequence). V was clipped by 2 bases and J by 2 bases, with 10 bases between them. This CDR3 comprises 14 residues. The CDR3 region is CSARSWEAGNTIYF. The CDR3 bases are TGCAGTGCTAGAAGTTGGGAAGCTGGAAACACCATATATTTT.

Only a few counts were recorded for this clonotype. V is TRBV6-6 and J is TRBJ2-6; D unresolved. V was trimmed by 2 bases and J by 0 bases, leaving 5 bases between them. Per the germline V gene, CDR1 is MNHNY and CDR2 is SVGAGI (reference sequence). The CDR3 sequence is 15 residues long. The CDR3 DNA follows: TGTGCCAGCAGTTACGCCCCCTCTGGGGCCAACGTCCTGACTTTC. It is translated as CASSYAPSGANVLTF.

This clonotype was picked up one time. The chain couples TRBV7-9 to TRBJ2-2; no clear D. V lost 9 bases to trimming and J lost 8 bases, with 10 bases between them. Germline CDR1 and CDR2: SEHNR and FQNEAQ (reference sequence). The length of the CDR3 is 11 residues. CDR3 coding DNA: TGTGCCAGTGAGCCGTTTGGGGAGCTGTTTTTT. Its protein product is CASEPFGELFF. Full variable domain (rest looked up from reference TRBV7-9 and TRBJ2-2): DTGVSQNPRHKITKRGQNVTFRCDPISEHNRLYWYRQTLGQGPEFLTYFQNEAQLEKSRLLSDRFSAERPKGSFSTLEIQRTEQGDSAMYLCASEPFGELFFGEGSRLTVL.

This clonotype was seen a handful of times. The chain combines TRBV7-2 with TRBJ2-7, with D possibly TRBD1 on 6 matching bases. There are 13 residues in the CDR3. In germline, CDR1 is SGHTA, CDR2 FQGNSA. V lost 5 bases, J lost 3 bases, and 11 bases lay in between. The CDR3 DNA is TGTGCCAGCAGCCCGGACAGAGTCTACGAGCAGTACGTC. It yields the protein CASSPDRVYEQYV.

This clonotype was detected only a few times. This rearrangement joins TRBV19 to TRBJ2-3; 9 bases map to TRBD2. V trimming: 3 bases; J trimming: 0 bases; junction bases outside the gene matches: 4. Looked up from germline, CDR1 is LNHDA and CDR2 is SQIVND (reference sequence). The CDR3 length is 16 residues. CDR3 DNA: TGTGCCAGTAGTATGTCTAGCGGGACCAGCACAGATACGCAGTATTTT. Its translation is CASSMSSGTSTDTQYF.

Only a few counts were recorded for this clonotype. V and J are TRBV6-6 and TRBJ2-3, with D unresolved. CDR3 length: 15 amino acids. Germline V gene data show CDR1 as MNHNY and CDR2 as SVGAGI (reference sequence). Between the trimmed V and J ends, which lost 2 bases and 2 bases, there was a span of 11 bases. CDR3 DNA sequence: TGTGCCAGCAGTTACGGCGGCCGGTCCACAGATACGCAGTATTTT. As protein: CASSYGGRSTDTQYF.

V and J are TRBV4-1 and TRBJ1-2; D call uncertain. Trimming removed 0 bases at V and 8 bases at J, with 16 bases between. Per germline, CDR1 MGHRA and CDR2 YSYEKL. The CDR3 sequence is 15 residues long. The CDR3 reads CASSQDLSTFGGYTF. The DNA of the CDR3 is TGCGCCAGCAGCCAAGACCTATCGACCTTCGGGGGCTACACCTTC.

The V call is TRBV19, the J call TRBJ2-4; maybe TRBD1 (6 bases). V lost 5 bases and J 0 bases, leaving 14 bases between the germline ends. Germline values: CDR1 LNHDA, CDR2 SQIVND (reference sequence). The CDR3 has 16 amino acids. The CDR3 spells CASSARDTLAKNIQYF. The CDR3 DNA follows: TGTGCCAGTAGTGCCCGGGACACTCTAGCCAAAAACATTCAGTACTTC.

The gene calls are TRBV7-2 and TRBJ1-2, with D perhaps TRBD1 (6 bases). This CDR3 comprises 14 residues. Germline V gene sequence: CDR1 SGHTA, CDR2 FQGNSA. Between the trimmed V and J ends, which lost 5 bases and 8 bases, there was a span of 18 bases. The CDR3 bases are TGTGCCAGCAGCATTCCCGGGACAAGCCGAGGCTACACCTTC. Translating it yields CASSIPGTSRGYTF.

In this sample, this clonotype turned up a few times. V and J are TRBV19 and TRBJ2-4; 8 positions match TRBD1. The CDR3 extends over 14 amino acids. Trimming at V came to 8 bases and at J to 9 bases, leaving 12 bases not matched to a gene. Looked up from germline, CDR1 is LNHDA and CDR2 is SQIVND (reference sequence). CDR3 in amino acids: CASGSQGDQVIQYF. CDR3 nucleotides: TGTGCCAGTGGATCACAGGGGGATCAGGTCATTCAGTACTTC.

This clonotype was recorded a few times. The genes are TRBV20-1 and TRBJ2-3, with D tentatively TRBD1 (5 bases). Trimming stripped 5 bases from V and 3 bases from J, with 18 bases between. CDR3 length: 15 amino acids. Germline V lookup: CDR1 DFQATT, CDR2 SNEGSKA (reference sequence). The CDR3 reads CSAPSRVLGTDTQYF. The CDR3 DNA reads TGCAGTGCTCCCTCCAGGGTATTAGGAACAGATACGCAGTATTTT.

V and J are TRBV10-3 and TRBJ2-2, with 9 bases matching TRBD1. Trimming removed 6 bases from V and 7 bases from J; junction bases left unmatched: 6. Germline lookup yields CDR1 ENHRY and CDR2 SYGVKD. The CDR3 loop spans 14 amino acids. The CDR3 spells CAIRITGGGGELFF. The CDR3 nucleotides read TGTGCCATCAGGATAACAGGGGGCGGCGGGGAGCTGTTTTTT.

The rearrangement links TRBV5-1 to TRBJ2-3; possibly TRBD1 for D (6 bases). Per germline, CDR1 SGHRS and CDR2 YFSETQ. The CDR3 is 14 residues long. The V end was cut by 9 bases, the J end by 2 bases, with 16 bases between. CDR3 DNA sequence: TGCGCCACCGCCAGGACAGCGTCCACAGATACGCAGTATTTT. This translates into CATARTASTDTQYF.

The table lists this clonotype with many counts. The CDR3 reads CASSLVGGGVEQYV. CDR3 bases: TGTGCCAGCAGCTTAGTGGGGGGCGGGGTCGAGCAGTACGTC. This chain connects TRBV7-8 to TRBJ2-7; D might be TRBD1 or TRBD2, each matching 6 bases. Trimming removed 1 base at V and 6 bases at J, with 13 bases between. Germline V gene data show CDR1 as SGHVS and CDR2 as FQNEAQ. The CDR3 runs 14 residues.

This clonotype showed up just a few times. The J gene is TRBJ2-1, the V gene TRBV5-4, with 10 bases matching TRBD1. The V segment lost 4 bases and the J segment 8 bases; nucleotides outside the gene matches: 6. CDR1 is SGHNT and CDR2 is YYREEE in the germline V gene (reference sequence). The CDR3 contains 14 residues. The CDR3 DNA reads as TGTGCCAGCAGCCCCGGACAGGGGGGAGATGAGCAGTTCTTC. Translated, it gives CASSPGQGGDEQFF. The full variable domain, completed using reference TRBV5-4 and TRBJ2-1, is ETGVTQSPTHLIKTRGQQVTLRCSSQSGHNTVSWYQQALGQGPQFIFQYYREEENGRGNFPPRFSGLQFPNYSSELNVNALELDDSALYLCASSPGQGGDEQFFGPGTRLTVL.

This clonotype was counted a few times. V and J are TRBV6-6 and TRBJ1-4; 8 nucleotides line up with TRBD1. With 5 bases clipped from V and 5 bases from J, the junction kept 7 bases outside the gene matches. Germline V gene data show CDR1 as MNHNY and CDR2 as SVGAGI (reference sequence). The CDR3 has 15 residues. CDR3 amino acids: CASSRTGWQNEKLFF. CDR3 nucleotide sequence: TGTGCCAGCAGTCGGACAGGGTGGCAGAATGAAAAACTGTTTTTT.